This entry describes one T cell receptor beta chain. Only in-frame clones appear in the TCRdb table, and some are missing; sequencing was by immunoSEQ multiplex PCR. The table has roughly 1.5 million clones, 98% seen once. These data originate in a study of shared clonotypes between healthy human individuals. The clonotype was recovered from a man aged 25 to 45 in good health. Material: naive CD4+ T cells sorted from blood. Described subset: CD45RA+ positively selected.

Here the CDR3 reads CASSHGTGLDYNEQFF. The CDR3 DNA sequence: TGTGCCAGCAGCCACGGGACAGGACTCGACTACAATGAGCAGTTCTTC. The chain employs TRBV11-1 and TRBJ2-1, with 8 bases aligning to TRBD1. This CDR3 spans 16 amino acids. CDR1 SGHAT and CDR2 FQDESV come from the germline V gene (reference sequence). V lost 5 bases, J lost 3 bases, and 9 bases stayed unmatched.